This TCR beta chain was sequenced for a study of T cell responses to AZD1222 COVID-19 vaccine. As regards this clone: Its antigen remains unknown.

TCRdb keeps only in-frame clones here, not all; method: immunoSEQ multiplex PCR. Of 100,000 to 150,000 clones in the sample, 80% to 90% were seen once. Study-level findings and limits: Rises in breadth and depth of Spike-specific TCRs came after two AZD1222 doses. Repertoire sampling happened only post peak T cell response. Mostly white British, mostly female donors; authors suggested clonal diversity may be underestimated. Across the whole spike, CD4 TCRs peaked at regions 160-218 and 743-854.

Sequencing was performed on peripheral blood, taken on day 0 of AZD1222 vaccination. The sequence was obtained from an adult in good health.

The DNA for the CDR3 is TGTGCCACCAGTGATTTCCAGGGGGGGACAGATACGCAGTATTTT. Translating gives CATSDFQGGTDTQYF. The chain links TRBV24-1 to TRBJ2-3, with D perhaps TRBD1 or TRBD2 (7 bases each). Germline V lookup: CDR1 KGHDR, CDR2 SFDVKD. This CDR3 is 15 amino acids long. V was pared by 1 base and J by 3 bases, with 10 bases between.